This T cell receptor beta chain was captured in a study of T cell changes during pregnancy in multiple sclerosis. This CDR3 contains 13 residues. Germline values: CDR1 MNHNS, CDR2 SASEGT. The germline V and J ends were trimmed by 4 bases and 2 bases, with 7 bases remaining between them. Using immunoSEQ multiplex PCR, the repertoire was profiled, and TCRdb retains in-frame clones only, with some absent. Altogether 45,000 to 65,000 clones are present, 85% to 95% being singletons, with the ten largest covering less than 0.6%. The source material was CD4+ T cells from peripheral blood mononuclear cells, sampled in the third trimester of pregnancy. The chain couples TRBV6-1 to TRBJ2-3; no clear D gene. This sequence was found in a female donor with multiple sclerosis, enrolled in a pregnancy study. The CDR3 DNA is TGTGCCAGCAGTGTGGTAGACACAGATACGCAGTATTTT. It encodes CASSVVDTDTQYF.